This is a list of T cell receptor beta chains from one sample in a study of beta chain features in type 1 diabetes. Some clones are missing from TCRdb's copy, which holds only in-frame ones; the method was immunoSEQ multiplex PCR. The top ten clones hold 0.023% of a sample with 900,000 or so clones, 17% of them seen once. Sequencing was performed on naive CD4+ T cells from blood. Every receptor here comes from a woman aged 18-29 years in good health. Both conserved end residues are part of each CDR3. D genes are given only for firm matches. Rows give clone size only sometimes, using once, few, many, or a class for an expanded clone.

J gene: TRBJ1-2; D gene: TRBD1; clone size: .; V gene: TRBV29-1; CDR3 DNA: TGCAGCGTCATTGGGACAGTAGCTAACTATGGCTACACCTTC; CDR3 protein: CSVIGTVANYGYTF
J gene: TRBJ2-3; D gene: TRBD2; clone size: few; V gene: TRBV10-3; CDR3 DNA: TGTGCCATCAGTGAGCGCGGGACTAGCGGGGGAAGCACAGATACGCAGTATTTT; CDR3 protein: CAISERGTSGGSTDTQYF
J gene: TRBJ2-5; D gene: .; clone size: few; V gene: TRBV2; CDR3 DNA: TGTGCCAGCAGTGAAACAAGGACCGACCAAGAGACCCAGTACTTC; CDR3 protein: CASSETRTDQETQYF
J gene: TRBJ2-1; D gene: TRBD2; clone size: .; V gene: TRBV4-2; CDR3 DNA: TGTGCCAGCAGCCCGCGACTAGCGGGAGGGAAGAGCTCCTACAATGAGCAGTTCTTC; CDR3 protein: CASSPRLAGGKSSYNEQFF
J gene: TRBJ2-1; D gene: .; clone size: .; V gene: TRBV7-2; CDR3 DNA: TGTGCCAGCAGCTTAGGCAACCCCAATGAGCAGTTCTTC; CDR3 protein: CASSLGNPNEQFF
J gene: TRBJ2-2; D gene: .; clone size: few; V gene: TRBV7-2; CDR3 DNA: TGTGCCAGCAGCCCTGCTATAACGGTCACCGGGGAGCTGTTTTTT; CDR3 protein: CASSPAITVTGELFF
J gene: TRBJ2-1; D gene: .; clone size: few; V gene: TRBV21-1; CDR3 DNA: TGTGCCAGCAGCAATTCGTACCGACTAGCGGGAGTAGGACGCAATGAGCAGTTCTTC; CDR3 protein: CASSNSYRLAGVGRNEQFF
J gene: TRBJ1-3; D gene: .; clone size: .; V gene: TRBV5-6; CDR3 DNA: TGTGCCAGCAGCTTGGGCAGGGGCTCTGGAAACACCATATATTTT; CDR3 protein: CASSLGRGSGNTIYF
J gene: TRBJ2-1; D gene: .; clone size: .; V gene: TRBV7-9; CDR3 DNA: TGTGCCAGCAGCTTATGGAGATTGATAGCGAGCTCCTACAATGAGCAGTTCTTC; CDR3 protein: CASSLWRLIASSYNEQFF
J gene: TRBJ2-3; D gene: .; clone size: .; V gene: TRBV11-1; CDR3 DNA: TGTGCCAGCAGCCGGAGGACAGAGTCAGATACGCAGTATTTT; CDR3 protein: CASSRRTESDTQYF
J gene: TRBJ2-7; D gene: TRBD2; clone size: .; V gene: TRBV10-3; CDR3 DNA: TGTGCCATCAGTGAAACTAGCGGGGGCCACGAGCAGTACTTC; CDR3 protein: CAISETSGGHEQYF
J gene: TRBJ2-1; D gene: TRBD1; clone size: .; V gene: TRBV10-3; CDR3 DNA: TGTGCCATCAGTAGCCTCCGGGACAGGGAGGCCAATGAGCAGTTCTTC; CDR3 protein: CAISSLRDREANEQFF
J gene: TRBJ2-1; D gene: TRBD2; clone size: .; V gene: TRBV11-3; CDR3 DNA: TGTGCCAGCAGCCTCACGGGAGGGACTTCTTACAATGAGCAGTTCTTC; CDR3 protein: CASSLTGGTSYNEQFF
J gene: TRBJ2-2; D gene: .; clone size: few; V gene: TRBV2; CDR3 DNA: TGTGCCAGCAGTGAACAGGGGATGGGTACGAACACCGGGGAGCTGTTTTTT; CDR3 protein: CASSEQGMGTNTGELFF
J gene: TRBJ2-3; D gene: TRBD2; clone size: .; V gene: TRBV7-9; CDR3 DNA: TGTGCCAGCAGGCCGAAAGCTGGGGCAGCGGGGCACGGTACGCAGTATTTT; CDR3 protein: CASRPKAGAAGHGTQYF
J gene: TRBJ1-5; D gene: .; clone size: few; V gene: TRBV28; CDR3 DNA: TGTGCCAGCACCCAGGGCTATCAGCCCCAGCATTTT; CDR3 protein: CASTQGYQPQHF
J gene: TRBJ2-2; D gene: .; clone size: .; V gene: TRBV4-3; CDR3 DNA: TGCGCCAGCAGCCAAGAGCCCGGGTCCACCGGGGAGCTGTTTTTT; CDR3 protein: CASSQEPGSTGELFF
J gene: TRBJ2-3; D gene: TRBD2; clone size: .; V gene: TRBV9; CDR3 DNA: TGTGCCAGCAGCGGAGGGGGGCTAGGGACTAGCGGGACCGAGCAGTATTTT; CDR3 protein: CASSGGGLGTSGTEQYF
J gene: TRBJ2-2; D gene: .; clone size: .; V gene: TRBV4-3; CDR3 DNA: TGCGCCAGCAGCGTGGGGCTCGGGACGGCTCCGAACACCGGGGAGCTGTTTTTT; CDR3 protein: CASSVGLGTAPNTGELFF
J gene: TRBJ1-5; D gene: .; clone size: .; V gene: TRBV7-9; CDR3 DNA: TGTGCCAGCAGCTTAATGTCAGGGGCGGAGCCCCAGCATTTT; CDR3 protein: CASSLMSGAEPQHF
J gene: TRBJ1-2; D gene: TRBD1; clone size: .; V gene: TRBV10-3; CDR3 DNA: TGTGCCATCAGTAGACAGGGGATGGGCTATGGCTACACCTTC; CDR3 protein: CAISRQGMGYGYTF
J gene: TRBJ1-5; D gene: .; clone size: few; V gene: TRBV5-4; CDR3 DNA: TGTGCCAGCAGCCGTGGGGGCACTAATCAGCCCCAGCATTTT; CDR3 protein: CASSRGGTNQPQHF
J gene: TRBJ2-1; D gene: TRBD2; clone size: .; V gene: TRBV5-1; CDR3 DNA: TGCGCCAGCAGCTTGGAGGGACTAGCGGGAGTACGGGAGCAGTTCTTC; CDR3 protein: CASSLEGLAGVREQFF
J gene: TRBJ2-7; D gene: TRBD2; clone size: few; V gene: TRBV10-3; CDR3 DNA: TGTGCCATCAACGCGGGAGTCGTCTACGAGCAGTACTTC; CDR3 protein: CAINAGVVYEQYF
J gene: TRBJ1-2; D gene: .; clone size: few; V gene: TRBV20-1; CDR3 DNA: TGCAGTGCTTTACGATCCGGCTACACCTTC; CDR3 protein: CSALRSGYTF
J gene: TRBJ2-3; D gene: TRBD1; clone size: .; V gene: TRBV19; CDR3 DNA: TGTGCCAGCCACGGACAGGGCACAGATACGCAGTATTTT; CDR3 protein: CASHGQGTDTQYF
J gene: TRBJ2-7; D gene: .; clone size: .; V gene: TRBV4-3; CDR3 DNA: TGCGCCAGCAGCCAAGAAGGGGGAGTTGGGGGGCCCTACGAGCAGTACTTC; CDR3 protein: CASSQEGGVGGPYEQYF
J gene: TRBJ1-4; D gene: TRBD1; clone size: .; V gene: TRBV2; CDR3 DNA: TGTGCCAGCAGTGATGAACAGGGGATCCGGGAAAAACTGTTTTTT; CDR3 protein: CASSDEQGIREKLFF
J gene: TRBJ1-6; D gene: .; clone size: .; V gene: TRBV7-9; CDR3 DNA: TGTGCCAGCAGCTTACAGGGCCAAAATTCACCCCTCCACTTT; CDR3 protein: CASSLQGQNSPLHF
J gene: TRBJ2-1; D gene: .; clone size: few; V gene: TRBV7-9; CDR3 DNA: TGTGCCAGCAGCCTATCTAACTCTGGGTTTGGCTCCTACAATGAGCAGTTCTTC; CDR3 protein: CASSLSNSGFGSYNEQFF
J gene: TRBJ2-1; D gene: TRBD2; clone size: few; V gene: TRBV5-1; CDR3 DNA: TGCGCCAGCAGCCGGGCGCTAGCGGGATACAATGAGCAGTTCTTC; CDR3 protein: CASSRALAGYNEQFF
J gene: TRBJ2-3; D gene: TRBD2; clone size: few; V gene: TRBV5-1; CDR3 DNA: TGCGCCAGCAGCTTGGCCCGGACTAGCGGGAGCCCAGATACGCAGTATTTT; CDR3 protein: CASSLARTSGSPDTQYF
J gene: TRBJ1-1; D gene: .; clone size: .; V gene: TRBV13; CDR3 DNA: TGTGCCAGCAGCTTAGTGCCCAGGGGGAACACTGAAGCTTTCTTT; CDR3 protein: CASSLVPRGNTEAFF
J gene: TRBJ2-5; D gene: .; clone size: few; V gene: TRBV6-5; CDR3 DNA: TGTGCCAGCAGTTACTCCGAAGTAACGGAGACCCAGTACTTC; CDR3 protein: CASSYSEVTETQYF
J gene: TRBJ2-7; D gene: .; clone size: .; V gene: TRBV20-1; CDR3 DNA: TGCAGTGCTAGAGATGATTGGCAGTACTTC; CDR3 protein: CSARDDWQYF
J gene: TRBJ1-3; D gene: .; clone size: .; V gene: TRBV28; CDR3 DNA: TGTGCCAGCAGTTATACGACAGGTTCTGGAAACACCATATATTTT; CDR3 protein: CASSYTTGSGNTIYF
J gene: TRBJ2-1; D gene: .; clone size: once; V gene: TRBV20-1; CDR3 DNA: TGCAGTGCACCTACTAGCCATGAGCAGTTCTTC; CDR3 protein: CSAPTSHEQFF
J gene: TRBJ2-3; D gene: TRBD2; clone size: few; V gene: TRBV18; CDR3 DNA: TGTGCCAGCTCAGAACCGGGACTAGCGGGAGATACGCAGTATTTT; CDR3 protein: CASSEPGLAGDTQYF
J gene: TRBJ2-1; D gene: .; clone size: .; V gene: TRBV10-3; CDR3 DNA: TGTGCCATCAGTGAGTCTGGGGGTGTCAATGAGCAGTTCTTC; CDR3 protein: CAISESGGVNEQFF
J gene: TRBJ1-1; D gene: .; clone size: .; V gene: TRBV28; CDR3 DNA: TGTGCCAGCAGAGAAGGAGCGGCGGGCACTGAAGCTTTCTTT; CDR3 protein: CASREGAAGTEAFF
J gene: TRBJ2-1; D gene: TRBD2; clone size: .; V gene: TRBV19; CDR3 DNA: TGTGCCAGTAGATCGACTAGCGGGATATATTTCGACAATGAGCAGTTCTTC; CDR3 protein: CASRSTSGIYFDNEQFF
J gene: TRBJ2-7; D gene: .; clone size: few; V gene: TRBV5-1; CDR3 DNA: TGCGCCAGCAGCCAAGGAACAGGGTCTTTATCCGAGCAGTACTTC; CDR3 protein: CASSQGTGSLSEQYF
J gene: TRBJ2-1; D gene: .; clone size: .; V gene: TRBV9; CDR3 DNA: TGTGCCAGCAGCCGGGGGCCAGGGAATAGTGGTGAGCAGTTCTTC; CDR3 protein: CASSRGPGNSGEQFF
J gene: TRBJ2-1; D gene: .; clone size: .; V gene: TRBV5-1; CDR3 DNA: TGCGCCAGCTGTGACAGGACCGGACTAGAGCAGTTCTTC; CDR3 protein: CASCDRTGLEQFF
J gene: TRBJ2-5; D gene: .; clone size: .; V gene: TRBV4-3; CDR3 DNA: TGCGCCAGCAGCCTCGGTACGACACTCATAGAGACCCAGTACTTC; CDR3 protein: CASSLGTTLIETQYF
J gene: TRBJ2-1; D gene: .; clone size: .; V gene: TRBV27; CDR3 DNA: TGTGCCAGCAGTTTATCATTAGCGAGGTACAGTGAGCAGTTCTTC; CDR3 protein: CASSLSLARYSEQFF
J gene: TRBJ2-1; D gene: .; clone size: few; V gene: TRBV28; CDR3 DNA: TGTGCCAGCAAGGATCTTTACAATGAGCAGTTCTTC; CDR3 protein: CASKDLYNEQFF